These T cell receptor beta chains were read from a single sample in a study of shared clonotypes between healthy human individuals. The table came from immunoSEQ multiplex PCR; TCRdb's copy has only in-frame clones and leaves some out. The sample has around 2.1 million clones; 85% to 95% are singletons. Sequenced sample: naive CD8+ T cells from PBMCs. These receptors came from a man younger than 35 in good health. Some clones in this sample may be carry-over from other donors' samples. Both conserved end residues are part of each CDR3. The D gene is left open where the match is weak.

J	V	D	DNA	CDR3
TRBJ2-7	TRBV11-2	TRBD2	TGTGCCAGCAGCCAGACTAGCGGGAGCTACGAGCAGTACTTC	CASSQTSGSYEQYF
TRBJ2-1	TRBV9	TRBD1	TGTGCCAGCAGCAAGGGACAGGGGAATGAGCAGTTCTTC	CASSKGQGNEQFF
TRBJ2-5	TRBV4-2	TRBD2	TGTGCCAGCAGCCAAGATCCCATAGCGGGACGCAGTAGAGAGACCCAGTACTTC	CASSQDPIAGRSRETQYF
TRBJ1-1	TRBV5-4	.	TGTGCCAGCAGCTTTTTTGGGGGCGCGAGCACTGAAGCTTTCTTT	CASSFFGGASTEAFF
TRBJ2-7	TRBV27	.	TGTGCCAGCAGCTCCCTAGGGGGGGCCTACGAGCAGTACTTC	CASSSLGGAYEQYF
TRBJ2-7	TRBV28	.	TGTGCCAGCAGTTTGCGTAACAAGGACTACGAGCAGTACTTC	CASSLRNKDYEQYF
TRBJ2-7	TRBV11-2	TRBD1	TGTGCCAGCAGCTTAATCGGGACAGGTTCGTTGTACGAGCAGTACTTC	CASSLIGTGSLYEQYF
TRBJ2-7	TRBV28	TRBD2	TGTGCCAGCAGTTCCAGACTAGCGGGAGCCCACGAGCAGTACTTC	CASSSRLAGAHEQYF
TRBJ2-7	TRBV5-1	.	TGCGCCAGCAGCAACCGGGACCGAGACTACGAGCAGTACTTC	CASSNRDRDYEQYF
TRBJ2-1	TRBV2	.	TGTGCCAGCAGTGGGCTTCGGGGAGGTGTGGATGAGCAGTTCTTC	CASSGLRGGVDEQFF
TRBJ1-5	TRBV11-3	.	TGTGCCAGCAGGAAGGGGTCCTGGGGCAATCAGCCCCAGCATTTT	CASRKGSWGNQPQHF
TRBJ1-1	TRBV9	.	TGTGCCAGCAGCCCACCGTTGGGAGGGGGAGCTGAAGCTTTCTTT	CASSPPLGGGAEAFF
TRBJ2-7	TRBV6-6	.	TGTGCCAGCAGCCCCCCGAATTACGAGCAGTACTTC	CASSPPNYEQYF
TRBJ2-3	TRBV29-1	.	TGCAGCGTTGAAGAATGGGGGGGCGGCCCAGATACGCAGTATTTT	CSVEEWGGGPDTQYF
TRBJ1-3	TRBV13	.	TGTGCCAGCAGCTCATACATGGACACCATATATTTT	CASSSYMDTIYF
TRBJ2-3	TRBV7-9	TRBD2	TGTGCCAGCAGCTTACTTTTGATCGGCGGGAGGGCCGTATCAGATACGCAGTATTTT	CASSLLLIGGRAVSDTQYF
TRBJ2-1	TRBV5-6	.	TGTGCCAGCAGTTTTTGGGTGGGGCCTTTAACCTTCTACAATGAGCAGTTCTTC	CASSFWVGPLTFYNEQFF
TRBJ2-1	TRBV4-1	TRBD1	TGCGCCAGCAGCCCCGACAGGGGCGTCAATGAGCAGTTCTTC	CASSPDRGVNEQFF
TRBJ2-1	TRBV15	TRBD1	TGTGCCACCAGCGGGCTAGACAGGGGGAGCTACAATGAGCAGTTCTTC	CATSGLDRGSYNEQFF
TRBJ2-1	TRBV19	TRBD2	TGTGCCAGTAGTGGGACTAGTTCCTGGATTGAGCAGTTCTTC	CASSGTSSWIEQFF
TRBJ2-7	TRBV5-1	TRBD1	TGCGCCAGCAGCTTGGCCCCCACAGGGGGGAAATACGAGCAGTACTTC	CASSLAPTGGKYEQYF
TRBJ1-1	TRBV29-1	.	TGCAGCGTGGGGGGTCTGGGACCTGAAGCTTTCTTT	CSVGGLGPEAFF
TRBJ1-1	TRBV13	.	TGTGCCAGCAGCCCGACTCGGTCCATAAACACTGAAGCTTTCTTT	CASSPTRSINTEAFF
TRBJ2-1	TRBV5-1	.	TGCGCCAGGTGGTTGACTCGGGGCTACTCCGGGGATGAGCAGTTCTTC	CARWLTRGYSGDEQFF
TRBJ2-1	TRBV9	TRBD2	TGTGCCAGCAGCCTACGAGGGTCGGGGGGATACTACAATGAGCAGTTCTTC	CASSLRGSGGYYNEQFF
TRBJ2-7	TRBV15	.	TGTGCCACCAGCAGAGATAGTTCCTGGGTGAGAGAGCAGTACTTC	CATSRDSSWVREQYF
TRBJ2-5	TRBV27	.	TGTGCCAGCAGTTTAATGGGGTCGGCGAGCGGGGAGACCCAGTACTTC	CASSLMGSASGETQYF
TRBJ1-5	TRBV6-1	.	TGTGCCAGCAGTGAGTCCAGGCGGGGTCAGCCCCAGCATTTT	CASSESRRGQPQHF
TRBJ2-1	TRBV7-9	TRBD2	TGTGCCAGCAGCCTGCCCGCCCGACTAGCGGGAGACGAGCAGTTCTTC	CASSLPARLAGDEQFF
TRBJ1-1	TRBV6-5	.	TGTGCCAGCGGGGGTCTATCCACTGAAGCTTTCTTT	CASGGLSTEAFF